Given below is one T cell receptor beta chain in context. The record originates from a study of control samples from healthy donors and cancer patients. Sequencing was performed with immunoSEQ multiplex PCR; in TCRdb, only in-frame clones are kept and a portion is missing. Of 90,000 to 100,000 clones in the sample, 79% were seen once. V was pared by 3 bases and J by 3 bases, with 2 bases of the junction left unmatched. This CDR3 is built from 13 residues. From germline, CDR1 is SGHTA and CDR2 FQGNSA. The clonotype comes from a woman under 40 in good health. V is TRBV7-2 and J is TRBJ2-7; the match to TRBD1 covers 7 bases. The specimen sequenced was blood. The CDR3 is CASSFTGVYEQYF. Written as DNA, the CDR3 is TGTGCCAGCAGCTTTACAGGGGTCTACGAGCAGTACTTC.